This TCR beta chain was documented in a study of blood T cell repertoires in COVID-19 (TCRdb year 2020). Study-wide context: Samples covering the acute and convalescent phases of COVID-19 were provided by collaborators in the United States, Italy and Spain. The material from the prospective study consisted of cDNA or gDNA derived from T cells, B-cell-depleted T cells, or PBMCs. Subjects who had been exposed to COVID-19, were actively infected with it, or had recovered from it provided the deeply sampled blood TCRbeta repertoires that made up the dataset. The repertoires were made available in a free public database intended to serve as a resource for research on the immune response to SARS-CoV-2. The samples were drawn from the first 160 participants of the ongoing ImmuneRACE study and from over a thousand subjects provided by 6 global collaborators. A de-identified subject ID, COVID-19 status, age in years and sex were almost always included in the sample metadata. Where HLA class I and class II types were available, the types were taken from metadata supplied by the sample provider, not from assay-based typing.

This clone was observed once. This receptor's antigen is unknown. No much larger clonotype is one base removed from it; base qualities were not supplied. The collaborating institutions used their own protocols to collect whole blood in K2EDTA tubes. For TCRbeta analysis, collaborators shipped samples in one of three forms: frozen whole blood, isolated PBMCs, or DNA extracted from either of those sample types. CDR1 is given as SNHLY and CDR2 as FYNNEI, both from the germline V gene. CDR3 length: 16 amino acids, cysteine to phenylalanine. Only the CDR3 portion is preserved as DNA: 48 bases, with reading frame beginning at the first base. V lost 0 bases and J lost 3 bases; the stretch between them is 13 bases long. TCRbeta CDR3 regions were amplified from genomic DNA using the immunoSEQ Assay, a bias-controlled multiplex PCR. As for the authors' bioinformatics: The number of nucleated cells in each sample was estimated by amplification of reference gene primers within the assay. To quantify the absolute abundance of each unique TCRbeta CDR3 rearrangement, sequence reads were collapsed and filtered. Productive Simpson clonality was computed per sample as the square root of Simpson's diversity index over productive rearrangements. TCRdb limited this immuneACCESS table to in-frame rearrangements with V and J called. A share of clones is missing; checked studies link under half to unresolved V genes, and the rest is unexplained. V and J calls plus clone size are reproduced from that table; the DNA served to infer D and trimming. The sample profile shows more than 45,000 clones; about 80% of them were found once. 11% to 15% of the sample is held by the ten biggest clonotypes.

The paper as a whole reports these results and caveats: The quantity of clinical and demographic metadata differed by source and by participant and was supplied without curation.

The material sequenced was peripheral blood. The sequence links TRBV2 to TRBJ2-3; a tentative D call is TRBD2 (6 bases match). The sequence came from a human donor in a cohort sampled during active COVID-19. CDR3 protein: CASSEAEDYETDTQYF. The DNA is TGTGCCAGCAGTGAAGCGGAGGACTATGAAACAGATACGCAGTATTTT.